Shown below are 27 T cell receptor beta chains from a single sample sequenced in a study of blood T cell repertoires in COVID-19. The table came from immunoSEQ multiplex PCR; TCRdb's copy has only in-frame clones and leaves some out. The data hold about 250,000 clones, with roughly 80% observed a single time. The sample taken for sequencing was peripheral blood. These receptors were taken from a man of 80 years or more with acute or convalescent COVID-19.

This clone has only a few counts. The chain carries TRBV20-1 and TRBJ1-3; no reliable D call. The CDR3 is 11 residues long. In germline, CDR1 is DFQATT, CDR2 SNEGSKA (reference sequence). Trimming shortened V by 4 bases and J by 4 bases, and 5 bases separated the two germline ends. DNA for the CDR3: TGCAGTGCTAACATGGGAAACACCATATATTTT. This codes for CSANMGNTIYF.

This rearrangement joins TRBV5-4 to TRBJ2-5; the match to TRBD2 covers 8 bases. J gave up 10 bases and V 8 bases, and 19 bases lay outside the gene matches. Germline values: CDR1 SGHNT, CDR2 YYREEE (reference sequence). The CDR3 sequence is 15 residues long. The DNA of the CDR3 is TGTGCCAGTACCCCGCCGGGGGGGGACAAACGGGGCCAGTACTTC. Translated, it gives CASTPPGGDKRGQYF.

This chain uses TRBV24-1 with TRBJ2-1; the D gene is possibly TRBD1 (6 bases). The CDR3 loop spans 13 amino acids. CDR1 and CDR2 (germline): KGHDR, SFDVKD. Deletions cut 5 bases from V and 9 bases from J, with 13 bases between. The CDR3 coding sequence is TGTGCCACCAGTGGGCCCATAGGGGGTGAGCAGTTCTTC. Residues: CATSGPIGGEQFF.

The V call is TRBV28, the J call TRBJ1-2, with 8 bases matching TRBD1. J lost 10 bases, V lost 1 base, and 11 bases had no gene match. This CDR3 spans 15 amino acids. The germline V gene has CDR1 MDHEN and CDR2 SYDVKM. CDR3 DNA: TGTGCCAGCAGTTTATTAACAGGGGGGTGGTTACCCTACACCTTC. Translated, it gives CASSLLTGGWLPYTF.

The chain joins TRBV5-1 to TRBJ2-7; tentatively, D is TRBD2 (7 bases). Germline loops: CDR1 SGHRS, CDR2 YFSETQ. V lost 1 base to trimming and J lost 6 bases, with 14 bases between them. The CDR3 covers 14 residues. Here the CDR3 DNA reads TGCGCCAGCAGCTTGACCCGGGGAGGGGGCGAGCAGTACTTC. This codes for CASSLTRGGGEQYF.

This rearrangement joins TRBV3-1 (or the pseudogene TRBV3-2) to TRBJ2-6, with D maybe TRBD1 (5 bases). The germline V and J ends were trimmed by 4 bases and 1 base, with 14 bases remaining between them. The V gene's germline CDR1 is LGHDT and CDR2 YNNKEL (reference sequence). The CDR3 is 17 amino acids. CDR3 amino acids: CASSRRGFISGANVLTF. The CDR3, as DNA: TGTGCCAGCAGCCGAAGGGGTTTCATTTCTGGGGCCAACGTCCTGACTTTC.

This clone was observed a few times. The chain recombines TRBV28 with TRBJ2-7; tentative D call: TRBD2 (5 bases). The V gene's germline CDR1 is MDHEN and CDR2 SYDVKM. Trimming took 3 bases from V and 7 from J, leaving 19 bases between them. CDR3 length: 15 residues. CDR3 sequence reads: CASSFPGSPYGEQYF. For the CDR3, the DNA is TGTGCCAGCAGTTTCCCGGGGTCTCCCTACGGGGAGCAGTACTTC.

The rearrangement joins TRBV7-2 to TRBJ1-5, with TRBD1 matching over 7 bases. CDR1 and CDR2 (germline): SGHTA, FQGNSA. Germline trimming cut 3 bases from V and 10 bases from J; bases unmatched to any gene: 9. The CDR3 extends over 14 amino acids. CDR3 in amino acids: CASSFDRVPFPQHF. The CDR3 DNA sequence: TGTGCCAGCAGCTTCGACAGGGTTCCATTCCCCCAGCATTTT.

The rearrangement joins TRBV9 to TRBJ2-1, with D perhaps TRBD2 (5 bases). V was trimmed by 3 bases and J by 0 bases, leaving 13 bases between them. The CDR3 spans 16 residues. Germline V gene lookup returns CDR1 SGDLS and CDR2 YYNGEE. The CDR3 DNA reads TGTGCCAGCAGCGCCCGTCCGGGGAGCTCCTACAATGAGCAGTTCTTC. Translation gives CASSARPGSSYNEQFF.

The chain uses TRBV29-1 and TRBJ1-2, with 7 nucleotides matching TRBD1. The trim removed 6 bases at V and 8 bases at J, leaving 9 bases unmatched. Germline loops: CDR1 SQVTM, CDR2 ANQGSEA. The CDR3 loop spans 12 amino acids. CDR3 sequence reads: CSVTQGGGGYTF. DNA of the CDR3: TGCAGCGTCACTCAGGGGGGAGGCGGCTACACCTTC.

This chain joins TRBV10-3 and TRBJ2-1; 7 bases match TRBD2. Germline loops: CDR1 ENHRY, CDR2 SYGVKD. The CDR3 is 14 residues long. J gave up 2 bases and V 4 bases, and 2 bases lay outside the gene matches. CDR3 DNA: TGTGCCATCAGTGGGGGGGGTCCCTACAATGAGCAGTTCTTC. Amino acids: CAISGGGPYNEQFF.

The J gene is TRBJ2-6, the V gene TRBV27, with a possible D match to TRBD2 (7 bases). The germline CDR1 and CDR2 sequences are MNHEY and SMNVEV (reference sequence). The V end was cut by 1 base, the J end by 0 bases, with 16 bases between. This CDR3 has 19 amino acids. The CDR3 region is CASSLWWEGVGSGANVLTF. The CDR3 DNA sequence: TGTGCCAGCAGTTTATGGTGGGAGGGGGTAGGCTCTGGGGCCAACGTCCTGACTTTC.

The chain recombines TRBV3-1 (or the pseudogene TRBV3-2) with TRBJ1-1; D may be TRBD1 (6 bases). The CDR3 loop spans 15 amino acids. V lost 5 bases and J 5 bases, leaving 18 bases between the germline ends. Germline-derived CDR1 and CDR2 are LGHDT and YNNKEL (reference sequence). The CDR3 spells CASSFSQGWRTEAFF. DNA for the CDR3: TGTGCCAGCAGCTTCAGTCAGGGGTGGAGGACTGAAGCTTTCTTT.

This chain uses TRBV18 with TRBJ2-2; 13 bases map to TRBD2. V was pared by 1 base and J by 5 bases, with 4 bases of the junction left unmatched. The CDR3 is 17 residues long. Per the germline V gene, CDR1 is KGHSH and CDR2 is LQKENI. CDR3 loop: CASSPLGTSGKTGELFF. The DNA of the CDR3 is TGTGCCAGCTCACCACTCGGGACTAGCGGGAAGACCGGGGAGCTGTTTTTT.

The chain employs TRBV19 and TRBJ1-2; 7 bases fit TRBD1. Germline V gene lookup returns CDR1 LNHDA and CDR2 SQIVND (reference sequence). Germline trimming cut 4 bases from V and 1 base from J; bases unmatched to any gene: 9. CDR3 length equals 16 residues. This CDR3 is CASSKLRGTDNYGYTF. The CDR3 DNA sequence: TGTGCCAGTAGTAAATTGAGAGGGACAGATAACTATGGCTACACCTTC.

The chain links TRBV19 to TRBJ1-1, with D unresolved. Deletions cut 0 bases from V and 1 base from J, with 6 bases between. Germline V gives CDR1 LNHDA, CDR2 SQIVND (reference sequence). The CDR3 is made up of 14 amino acids. The CDR3 spells CASSIEGKNTEAFF. The CDR3 bases are TGTGCCAGTAGTATAGAGGGCAAGAACACTGAAGCTTTCTTT.

V is TRBV9 and J is TRBJ2-1, with 9 bases aligning to TRBD2. Trimming cost V 0 bases and J 4 bases; bases outside gene matches: 2. CDR1 is SGDLS, CDR2 YYNGEE, per germline. The CDR3 is made up of 15 amino acids. CDR3 nucleotide sequence: TGTGCCAGCAGCGTAGTAGCGGGAGTATACAATGAGCAGTTCTTC. Translated, it gives CASSVVAGVYNEQFF.

The rearrangement uses TRBV5-4 and TRBJ2-7; 8 bases match TRBD1. This CDR3 has 14 amino acids. Germline V gene lookup returns CDR1 SGHNT and CDR2 YYREEE (reference sequence). V trimming: 3 bases; J trimming: 1 base; junction bases outside the gene matches: 3. CDR3 residues: CASSSQGASYEQYF. Written as DNA, the CDR3 is TGTGCCAGCAGCTCCCAGGGGGCGTCCTACGAGCAGTACTTC.

The chain joins TRBV3-1 (or the pseudogene TRBV3-2) to TRBJ2-1; 14 nucleotides align to TRBD2. J gave up 0 bases and V 3 bases, and 4 bases lay outside the gene matches. The CDR3 is 18 residues long. The germline V gene encodes CDR1 LGHDT and CDR2 YNNKEL (reference sequence). The CDR3 nucleotides are TGTGCCAGCAGCCAGGCCGGGACTAGCGGGGGCTCCTACAATGAGCAGTTCTTC. This gives the protein CASSQAGTSGGSYNEQFF.

This chain uses TRBV19 with TRBJ2-7, with 11 nucleotides matching TRBD1. The V gene end was trimmed by 4 bases and the J gene end by 3 bases; junction bases not matched to a gene: 5. Germline CDR1 LNHDA, CDR2 SQIVND (reference sequence). This CDR3 is 15 amino acids long. The CDR3 region has the DNA TGTGCCAGTAGTAATCCGGGACAGGGGGTCTACGAGCAGTACTTC. Its protein product is CASSNPGQGVYEQYF.

This rearrangement joins TRBV19 to TRBJ1-3; D remains unclear. Trimming shortened V by 4 bases and J by 4 bases, and 5 bases separated the two germline ends. Germline CDR1 LNHDA, CDR2 SQIVND (reference sequence). This CDR3 comprises 12 residues. The CDR3 loop is CASSNRGNTIYF. DNA for the CDR3: TGTGCCAGTAGTAATCGGGGAAACACCATATATTTT.

V and J are TRBV5-1 and TRBJ2-7, with 8 bases aligning to TRBD2. V was clipped by 2 bases and J by 2 bases; unmatched bases: 3. The CDR3 contains 14 residues. Germline V CDR1 and CDR2: SGHRS, YFSETQ. CDR3 sequence: CASSFTSGTYEQYF. The CDR3 region has the DNA TGCGCCAGCAGCTTTACTAGCGGAACCTACGAGCAGTACTTC.

The chain combines TRBV7-8 with TRBJ2-1; tentatively, D is TRBD2 (5 bases). Between the trimmed V and J ends, which lost 3 bases and 6 bases, there was a span of 12 bases. Germline CDR1 and CDR2: SGHVS and FQNEAQ. This CDR3 region has 14 residues. In nucleotides, the CDR3 is TGTGCCAGCAGCTTCGAGGGCCCCCCCAATGAGCAGTTCTTC. It yields the protein CASSFEGPPNEQFF.

The rearrangement links TRBV13 to TRBJ2-7, with 7 bases that match TRBD1. CDR1 is PRHDT, CDR2 FYEKMQ, per germline (reference sequence). The CDR3 runs to 15 residues. V was pared by 4 bases and J by 3 bases, with 9 bases of the junction left unmatched. The chain's CDR3 is CASSSQQGYSYEQYF. Here the CDR3 DNA reads TGTGCCAGCAGCTCGCAACAGGGGTATAGCTACGAGCAGTACTTC.

CDR3 amino acids: CASSTGTGGLGNQPQHF. CDR3 bases: TGTGCCAGTTCGACCGGGACAGGGGGACTTGGCAATCAGCCCCAGCATTTT. The chain has TRBV19 and TRBJ1-5, with TRBD1 identical over 11 bases. The CDR3 sequence is 17 residues long. The germline gives CDR1 LNHDA, CDR2 SQIVND (reference sequence). V trimming: 8 bases; J trimming: 2 bases; junction bases outside the gene matches: 11.

V is TRBV7-8 and J is TRBJ1-5; 7 bases line up with TRBD1. CDR1 is SGHVS and CDR2 is FQNEAQ in the germline V gene. Germline trimming cut 0 bases from V and 7 bases from J; bases unmatched to any gene: 12. CDR3 length equals 17 residues. The CDR3 DNA sequence: TGTGCCAGCAGCTTAGCGCCCCCGACAGGGTCAGGGCAGCCCCAGCATTTT. Its protein is CASSLAPPTGSGQPQHF.

This chain uses TRBV19 with TRBJ1-6, with D tentatively TRBD1 (6 bases). The CDR3 is 14 amino acids. Per the germline V gene, CDR1 is LNHDA and CDR2 is SQIVND (reference sequence). The V gene lost 9 bases and the J gene lost 5 bases, with 14 bases spanning the gap. CDR3 sequence: CASQQGTNNSPLHF. Here the CDR3 DNA reads TGTGCCAGCCAACAGGGTACTAATAATTCACCCCTCCACTTT.